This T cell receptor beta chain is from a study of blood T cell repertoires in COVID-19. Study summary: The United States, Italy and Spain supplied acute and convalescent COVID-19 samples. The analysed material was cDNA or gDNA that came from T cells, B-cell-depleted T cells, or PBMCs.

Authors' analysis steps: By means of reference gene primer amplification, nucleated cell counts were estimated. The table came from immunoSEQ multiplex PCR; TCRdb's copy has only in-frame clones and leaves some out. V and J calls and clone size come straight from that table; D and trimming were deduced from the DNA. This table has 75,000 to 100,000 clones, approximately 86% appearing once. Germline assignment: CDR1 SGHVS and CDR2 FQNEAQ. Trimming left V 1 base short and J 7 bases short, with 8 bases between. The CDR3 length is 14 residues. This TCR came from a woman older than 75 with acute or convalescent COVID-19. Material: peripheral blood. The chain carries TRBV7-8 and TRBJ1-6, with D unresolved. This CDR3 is CASSLGLSNSPLHF. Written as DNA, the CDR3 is TGTGCCAGCAGCTTAGGACTCTCAAATTCACCCCTCCACTTT.